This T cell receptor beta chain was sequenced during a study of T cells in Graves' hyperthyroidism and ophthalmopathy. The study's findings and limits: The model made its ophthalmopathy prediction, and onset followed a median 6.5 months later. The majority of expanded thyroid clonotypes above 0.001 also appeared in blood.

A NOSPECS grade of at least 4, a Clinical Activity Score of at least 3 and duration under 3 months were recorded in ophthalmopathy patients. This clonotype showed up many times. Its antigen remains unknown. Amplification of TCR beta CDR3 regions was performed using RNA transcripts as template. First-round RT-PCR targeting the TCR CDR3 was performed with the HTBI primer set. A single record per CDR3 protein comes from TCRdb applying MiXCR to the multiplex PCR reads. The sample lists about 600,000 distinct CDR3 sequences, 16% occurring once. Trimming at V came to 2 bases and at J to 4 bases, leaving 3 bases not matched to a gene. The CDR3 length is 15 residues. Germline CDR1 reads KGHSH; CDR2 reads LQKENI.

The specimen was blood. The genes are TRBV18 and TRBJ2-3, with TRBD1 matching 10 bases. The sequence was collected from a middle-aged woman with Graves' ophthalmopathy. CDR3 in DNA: TGTGCCAGCTCACCATCGACAGGGGGCGCAGATACGCAGTATTTT. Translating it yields CASSPSTGGADTQYF. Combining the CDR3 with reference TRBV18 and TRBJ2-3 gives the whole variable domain NAGVMQNPRHLVRRRGQEARLRCSPMKGHSHVYWYRQLPEEGLKFMVYLQKENIIDESGMPKERFSAEFPKEGPSILRIQQVVRGDSAAYFCASSPSTGGADTQYFGPGTRLTVL.